This T cell receptor (beta chain) came from a study of early T cells in non-severe SARS-CoV-2 infection. About the research overall: Unpaired chains resulted from sequencing bulk RNA of unsorted whole blood.

Attached unique molecular identifiers marked individual cDNA molecules. TCRdb fed the 5' RACE reads into MiXCR, producing one record per CDR3 protein. The sample consists of tens of thousands of distinct CDR3 sequences, under 6% of them appearing once. This clonotype was picked up a small number of times. Its cognate antigen is unknown. Germline values: CDR1 SQVTM, CDR2 ANQGSEA. This CDR3 contains 12 residues. V gave up 3 bases and J gave up 2 bases, with 7 bases separating them. Points from the study as a whole: Matches to VDJdb favored anti-spike CD8 responses and missed private and CD4 specificities.

Specimen: whole blood. The clonotype originates from an adult who was a healthcare worker with PCR-confirmed SARS-CoV-2 infection or an uninfected control (not recorded which). The rearrangement links TRBV29-1 to TRBJ1-2; D is unresolved. DNA of the CDR3: TGCAGCGTTGATAAGGAGAACTATGGCTACACCTTC. Translating gives CSVDKENYGYTF.